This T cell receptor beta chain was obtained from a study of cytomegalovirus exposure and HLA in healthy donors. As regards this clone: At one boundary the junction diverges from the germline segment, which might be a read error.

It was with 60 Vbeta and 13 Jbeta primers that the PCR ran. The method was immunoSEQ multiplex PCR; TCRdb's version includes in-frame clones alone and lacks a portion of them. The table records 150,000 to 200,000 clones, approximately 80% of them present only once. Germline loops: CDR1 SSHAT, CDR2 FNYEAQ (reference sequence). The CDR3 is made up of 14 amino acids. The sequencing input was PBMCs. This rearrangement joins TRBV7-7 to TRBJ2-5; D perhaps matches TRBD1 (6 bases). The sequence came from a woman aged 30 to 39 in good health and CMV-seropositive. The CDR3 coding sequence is TGTGCTAGCAGCTTTAACGGACAGTTGGAGACCCAGTACTTC. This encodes CASSFNGQLETQYF.